Below are 10 T cell receptor beta chains sequenced from a single sample in a study of T-cell memory formation after mild COVID-19 (dated by TCRdb to about 2021). The library was built by means of 5' RACE. Sequencer: Illumina NovaSeq 6000. TCRdb ran its own pipeline on the public reads, namely fastp trimming at Q25 and MiXCR clone calling, and kept in-frame beta chains. Under each unique CDR3 protein, matching rows form one entry showing the most common genes and DNA. Recorded for this sample are more than 250,000 distinct CDR3 sequences; around 15% of them occurred a single time. Of the sample, roughly 24% falls within the top ten clones. The sequencing input was PBMCs or a T cell subset sorted from them (not recorded which). The receptor set was obtained from a man aged 18 to 35 who had mild COVID-19 (a few samples of this study predate the infection). The sample titles of this study are shuffled in the database, so cell type and time point are left out; the donor was told from shared clones.

In its sample, this clonotype was seen many times. The chain carries TRBV6-6 and TRBJ2-2; D call uncertain. Germline CDR1 MNHNY, CDR2 SVGAGI (reference sequence). V lost 0 bases to trimming and J lost 5 bases, with 1 base between them. The CDR3 extends over 12 amino acids. CDR3 nucleotide sequence: TGTGCCAGCAGTTACTCGACCGGGGAGCTGTTTTTT. It specifies CASSYSTGELFF.

This clonotype has a handful of counts. V gene TRBV5-6 combines with J gene TRBJ2-7, with D possibly TRBD1 on 5 matching bases. This CDR3 is built from 11 residues. V shed 7 bases and J shed 0 bases, with 5 bases lying between them. Germline values: CDR1 SGHDT, CDR2 YYEEEE. The CDR3 here is CASGASYEQYF. CDR3 sequence (DNA): TGTGCCAGCGGGGCCTCCTACGAGCAGTACTTC.

The rearrangement links TRBV5-1 to TRBJ1-1, with D tentatively TRBD1 (6 bases). Germline CDR1 and CDR2: SGHRS and YFSETQ. The CDR3 spans 14 residues. Trimming took off 3 bases at V and 2 bases at J, with 11 bases between the two ends. The CDR3, as DNA: TGCGCCAGCAGCTGGGACACCACTAACACTGAAGCTTTCTTT. This translates into CASSWDTTNTEAFF.

This chain joins TRBV4-3 and TRBJ2-1, with D possibly matching TRBD2 (7 bases). V was shortened by 4 bases and J by 1 base, with 11 bases between the two germline ends. The CDR3 runs to 15 residues. The germline gives CDR1 LGHNA, CDR2 YSLEER. CDR3 sequence reads: CASSRRGASYNEQFF. CDR3 coding DNA: TGCGCCAGCAGCCGCCGGGGGGCATCCTACAATGAGCAGTTCTTC.

This clonotype turned up a few times. This sequence joins TRBV9 and TRBJ2-7; TRBD2 agrees at 7 bases. The length of the CDR3 is 14 residues. The ends lost 0 bases at V and 5 bases at J; junction bases unmatched: 5. Germline CDR1 reads SGDLS; CDR2 reads YYNGEE. The CDR3 sequence: CASSVDGDYNEQYF. DNA of the CDR3: TGTGCCAGCAGCGTAGATGGGGACTATAACGAGCAGTACTTC.

This clonotype was counted between two and nine times. The CDR3 DNA follows: TGCGCCAGCAGCCAAGACAGGAAAGCCGGCGCAGGGACCCAGTACTTC. It specifies CASSQDRKAGAGTQYF. The rearrangement links TRBV4-3 to TRBJ2-5; unclear D gene. Germline CDR1 is LGHNA and CDR2 is YSLEER. V was cut by 0 bases and J by 7 bases, with 18 bases left in between. The CDR3 covers 16 residues.

The chain combines TRBV4-3 with TRBJ1-1; D not resolved. This CDR3 is 14 amino acids long. The V gene's germline CDR1 is LGHNA and CDR2 YSLEER. The V and J ends lost 0 bases and 5 bases respectively, with 10 bases between them. The CDR3 sequence is CASSQDQAGTEAFF. The CDR3 DNA reads TGCGCCAGCAGCCAAGATCAGGCTGGGACTGAAGCTTTCTTT.

The chain couples TRBV6-1 to TRBJ2-7, with a possible D match to TRBD1 (6 bases). Trimming pared 3 bases from V and 3 bases from J, leaving 12 bases between. The CDR3 consists of 14 residues. Germline CDR1 reads MNHNS; CDR2 reads SASEGT. This chain's CDR3 is CASSEAQGNYEQYV. CDR3 nucleotides: TGTGCCAGCAGTGAGGCACAGGGAAACTACGAGCAGTACGTC.

This clonotype was counted between two and nine times. The chain uses TRBV7-9 and TRBJ1-5, with a weak D call TRBD1 (5 bases). Germline assignment: CDR1 SEHNR and CDR2 FQNEAQ (reference sequence). This CDR3 comprises 16 residues. Trimming removed 4 bases at V and 5 bases at J, with 18 bases between. The CDR3 is CASSSLPGPLDQPQHF. The CDR3 coding sequence is TGTGCCAGCAGCTCCCTTCCGGGGCCCTTGGATCAGCCCCAGCATTTT.

The chain recombines TRBV6-2 or TRBV6-3 with TRBJ1-5; D gene ambiguous. V lost 5 bases, J lost 7 bases, and 12 bases lay in between. This CDR3 has 13 amino acids. Germline CDR1 MNHEY, CDR2 SVGEGT. The CDR3 sequence: CASSRFPSQPQHF. CDR3 bases: TGTGCCAGCAGTCGATTCCCGTCGCAGCCCCAGCATTTT.